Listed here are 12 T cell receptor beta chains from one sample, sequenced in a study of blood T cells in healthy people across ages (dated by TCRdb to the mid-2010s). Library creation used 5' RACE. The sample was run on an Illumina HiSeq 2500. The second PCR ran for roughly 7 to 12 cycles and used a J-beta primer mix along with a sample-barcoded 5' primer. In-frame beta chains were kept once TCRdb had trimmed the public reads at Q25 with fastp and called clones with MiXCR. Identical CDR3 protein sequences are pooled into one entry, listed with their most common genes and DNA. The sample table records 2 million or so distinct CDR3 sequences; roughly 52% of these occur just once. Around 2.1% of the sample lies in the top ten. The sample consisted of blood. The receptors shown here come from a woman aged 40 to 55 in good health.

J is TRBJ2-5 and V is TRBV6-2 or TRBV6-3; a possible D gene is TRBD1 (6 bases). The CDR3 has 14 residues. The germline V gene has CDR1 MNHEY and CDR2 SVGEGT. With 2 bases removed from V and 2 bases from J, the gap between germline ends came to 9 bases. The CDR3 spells CASSYRQGQETQYF. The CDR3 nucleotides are TGTGCCAGCAGTTACAGGCAGGGGCAAGAGACCCAGTACTTC.

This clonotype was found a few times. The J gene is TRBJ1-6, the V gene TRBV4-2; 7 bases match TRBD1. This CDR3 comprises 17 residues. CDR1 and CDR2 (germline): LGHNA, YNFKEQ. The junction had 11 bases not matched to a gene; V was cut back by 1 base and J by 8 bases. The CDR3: CASSQVGSDRIDSPLHF. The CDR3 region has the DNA TGTGCCAGCAGCCAAGTAGGGTCGGACAGGATAGATTCACCCCTCCACTTT.

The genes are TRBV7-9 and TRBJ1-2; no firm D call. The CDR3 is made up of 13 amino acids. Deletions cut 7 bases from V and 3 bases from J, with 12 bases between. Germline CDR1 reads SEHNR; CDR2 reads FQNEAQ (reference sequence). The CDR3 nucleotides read TGTGCCAGCACCATAGGGATCTACTATGGCTACACCTTC. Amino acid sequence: CASTIGIYYGYTF.

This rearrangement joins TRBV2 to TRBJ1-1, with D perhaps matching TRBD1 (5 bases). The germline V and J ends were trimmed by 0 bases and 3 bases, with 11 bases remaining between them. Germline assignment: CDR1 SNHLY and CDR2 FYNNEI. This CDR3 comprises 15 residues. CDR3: CASSEALEGDTEAFF. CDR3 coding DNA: TGTGCCAGCAGTGAAGCGCTAGAAGGGGACACTGAAGCTTTCTTT.

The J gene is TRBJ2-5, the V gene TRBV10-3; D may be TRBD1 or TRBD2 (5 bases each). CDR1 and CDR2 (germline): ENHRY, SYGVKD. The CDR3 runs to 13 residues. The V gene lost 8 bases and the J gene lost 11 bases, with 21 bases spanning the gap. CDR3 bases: TGTGCCATCGGGGCGGGTACAGTAAATGAGCAGTACTTC. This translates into CAIGAGTVNEQYF.

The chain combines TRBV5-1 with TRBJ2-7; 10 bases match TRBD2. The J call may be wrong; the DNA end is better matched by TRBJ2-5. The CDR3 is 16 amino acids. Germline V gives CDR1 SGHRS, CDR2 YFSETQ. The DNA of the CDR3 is TGCGCCAGCAGCCCCCGGACTAGCGGCCCCCGGGAGACCCAGTACTTC. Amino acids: CASSPRTSGPRETQYF.

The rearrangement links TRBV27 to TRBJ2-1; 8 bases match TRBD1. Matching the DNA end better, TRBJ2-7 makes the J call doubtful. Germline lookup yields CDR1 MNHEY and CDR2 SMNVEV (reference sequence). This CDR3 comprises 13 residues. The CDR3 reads CASKNDRGNEQYF. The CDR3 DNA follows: TGTGCCAGCAAGAACGACAGGGGCAATGAGCAGTACTTC.

CDR3 residues: CSASKQAVYEQYF. The CDR3 DNA is TGCAGTGCTAGTAAACAGGCCGTCTACGAGCAGTACTTC. V gene TRBV20-1 combines with J gene TRBJ2-7, with D possibly being TRBD1 (5 bases). The germline V gene has CDR1 DFQATT and CDR2 SNEGSKA (reference sequence). Trimming took 3 bases from V and 3 from J, leaving 12 bases between them. This CDR3 contains 13 residues.

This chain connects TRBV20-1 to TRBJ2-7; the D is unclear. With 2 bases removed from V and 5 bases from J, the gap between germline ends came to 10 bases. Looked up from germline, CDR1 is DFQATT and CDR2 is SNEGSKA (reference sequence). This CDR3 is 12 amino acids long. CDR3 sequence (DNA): TGCAGTGCTAGATCTATAGCCCACGAGCAGTACTTC. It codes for CSARSIAHEQYF.

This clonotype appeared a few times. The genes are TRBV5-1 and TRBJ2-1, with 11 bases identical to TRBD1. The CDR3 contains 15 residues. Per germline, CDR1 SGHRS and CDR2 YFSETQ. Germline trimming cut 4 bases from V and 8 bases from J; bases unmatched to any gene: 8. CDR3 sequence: CASSPSGQGVHEQFF. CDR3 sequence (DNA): TGCGCCAGCAGCCCTTCGGGACAGGGGGTCCATGAGCAGTTCTTC.

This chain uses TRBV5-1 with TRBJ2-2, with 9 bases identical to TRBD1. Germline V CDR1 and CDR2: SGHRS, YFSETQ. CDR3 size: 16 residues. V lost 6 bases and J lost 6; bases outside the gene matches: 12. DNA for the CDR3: TGCGCCAGCAACTTACAGGGGGCGTCGGGAGCCGGGGAGCTGTTTTTT. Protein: CASNLQGASGAGELFF.

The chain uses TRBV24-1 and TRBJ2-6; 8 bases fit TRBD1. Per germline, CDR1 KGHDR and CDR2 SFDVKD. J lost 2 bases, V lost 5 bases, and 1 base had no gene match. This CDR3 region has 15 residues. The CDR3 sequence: CATSGRGPGANVLTF. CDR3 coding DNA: TGTGCCACCAGTGGCAGGGGGCCTGGGGCCAACGTCCTGACTTTC.